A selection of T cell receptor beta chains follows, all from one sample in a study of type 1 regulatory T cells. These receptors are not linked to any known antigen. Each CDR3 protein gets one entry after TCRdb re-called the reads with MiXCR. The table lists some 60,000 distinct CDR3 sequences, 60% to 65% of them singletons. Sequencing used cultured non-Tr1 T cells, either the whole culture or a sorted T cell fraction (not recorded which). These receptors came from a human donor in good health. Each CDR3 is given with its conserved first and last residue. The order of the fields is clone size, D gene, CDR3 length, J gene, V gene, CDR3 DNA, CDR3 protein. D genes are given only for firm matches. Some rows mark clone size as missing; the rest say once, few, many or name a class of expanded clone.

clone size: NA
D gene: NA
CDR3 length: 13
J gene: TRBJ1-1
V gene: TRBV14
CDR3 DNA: TGTGCCAGCGCGAAGGACCAGAACACTGAAGCTTTCTTT
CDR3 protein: CASAKDQNTEAFF

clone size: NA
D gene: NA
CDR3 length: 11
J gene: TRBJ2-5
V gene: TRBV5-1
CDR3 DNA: TGCGCCAGCAGCTGGCAAGAGACCCAGTACTTC
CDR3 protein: CASSWQETQYF

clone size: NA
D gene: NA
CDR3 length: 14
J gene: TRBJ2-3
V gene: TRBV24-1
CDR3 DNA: TGTGCCACCAGTGATCCGGGCCGCACAGATACGCAGTATTTT
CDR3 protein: CATSDPGRTDTQYF

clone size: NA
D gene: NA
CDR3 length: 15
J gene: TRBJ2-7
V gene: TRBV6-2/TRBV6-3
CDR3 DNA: TGTGCCAGCAGTTACTCAAGAGTGACCCCCAACGAGCAGTACTTC
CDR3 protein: CASSYSRVTPNEQYF

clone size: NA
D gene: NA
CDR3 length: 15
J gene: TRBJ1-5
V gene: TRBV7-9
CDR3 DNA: TGTGCCAGCAGCCCACAGGGATCCTCGGATCAGCCCCAGCATTTT
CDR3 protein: CASSPQGSSDQPQHF

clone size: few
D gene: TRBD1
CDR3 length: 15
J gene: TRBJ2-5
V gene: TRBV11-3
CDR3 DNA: TGTGCCAGCAGCCTTGGACAGGGGGCTTTGGAGACCCAGTACTTC
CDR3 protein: CASSLGQGALETQYF

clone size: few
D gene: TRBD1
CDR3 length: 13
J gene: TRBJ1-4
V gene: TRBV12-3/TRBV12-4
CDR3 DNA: TGTGCCAGCAGGACAGGGGAAGAGGAAAAACTGTTTTTT
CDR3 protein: CASRTGEEEKLFF

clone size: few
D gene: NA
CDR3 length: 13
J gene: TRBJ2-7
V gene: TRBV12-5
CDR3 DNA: TGTGCTAGTGGGAGGACTGCGGGCTACGAGCAGTACTTC
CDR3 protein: CASGRTAGYEQYF

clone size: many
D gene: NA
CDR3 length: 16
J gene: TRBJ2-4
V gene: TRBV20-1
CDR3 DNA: TGCAGTGCTAGAGGGACCCCTAGAGGGGCCAAAAACATTCAGTACTTC
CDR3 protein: CSARGTPRGAKNIQYF

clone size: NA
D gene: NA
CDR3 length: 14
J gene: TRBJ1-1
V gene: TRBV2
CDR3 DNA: TGTGCCAGCCAAAGTGGTACAACTAACACTGAAGCTTTCTTT
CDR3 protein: CASQSGTTNTEAFF

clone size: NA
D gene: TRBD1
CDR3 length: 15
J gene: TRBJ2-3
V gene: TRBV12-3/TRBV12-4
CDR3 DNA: TGTGCCAGCAGTCGGCCGGGACAGGGAGCAGATACGCAGTATTTT
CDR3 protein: CASSRPGQGADTQYF

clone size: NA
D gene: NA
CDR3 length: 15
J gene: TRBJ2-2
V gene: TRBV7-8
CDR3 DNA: TGTGCCAGCAGCTTACTCGAGCGGGTTGCCGGGGAGCTGTTTTTT
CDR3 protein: CASSLLERVAGELFF

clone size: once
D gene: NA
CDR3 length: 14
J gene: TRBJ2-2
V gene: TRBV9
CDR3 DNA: TGTGCCAGCAGCATCACAGATTTCACCGGGGAGCTGTTTTTT
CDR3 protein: CASSITDFTGELFF

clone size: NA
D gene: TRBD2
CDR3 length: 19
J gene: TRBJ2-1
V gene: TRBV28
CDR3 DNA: TGTGCCAGCAGTCGAATGGCCAGCGGGAGGGCCGGGCCCTACAATGAGCAGTTCTTC
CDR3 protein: CASSRMASGRAGPYNEQFF

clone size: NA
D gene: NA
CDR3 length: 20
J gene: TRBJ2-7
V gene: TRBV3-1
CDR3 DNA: TGTGCCAGCAGCCAAGGAAGTGTGAACGTAAGAAATAGTCGCTCCTACGAGCAGTACTTC
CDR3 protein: CASSQGSVNVRNSRSYEQYF

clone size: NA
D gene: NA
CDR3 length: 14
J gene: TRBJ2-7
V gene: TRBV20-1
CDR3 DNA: TGCAGTGCTCCTGGCATGGGGAGCCTCAACGAGCAGTACTTC
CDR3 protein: CSAPGMGSLNEQYF

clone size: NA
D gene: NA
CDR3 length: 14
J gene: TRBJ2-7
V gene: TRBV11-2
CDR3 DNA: TGTGCCAGCAGCTTAACCGGGACTGGAGGCGAGCAGTACTTC
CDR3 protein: CASSLTGTGGEQYF

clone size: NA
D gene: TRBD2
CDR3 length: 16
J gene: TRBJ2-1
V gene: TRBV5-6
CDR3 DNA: TGTGCCAGCAGCCCCCGACTAGCGGGCTCCTACAATGAGCAGTTCTTC
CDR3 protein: CASSPRLAGSYNEQFF

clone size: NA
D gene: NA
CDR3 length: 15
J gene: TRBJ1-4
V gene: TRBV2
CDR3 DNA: TGTGCCAGCAGTGAGTACAGTGCAACTAATGAAAAACTGTTTTTT
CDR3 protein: CASSEYSATNEKLFF

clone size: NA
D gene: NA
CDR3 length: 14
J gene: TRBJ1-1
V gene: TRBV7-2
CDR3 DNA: TGTGCCAGCAGCTTAGGACGGGGAAACACTGAAGCTTTCTTT
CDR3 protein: CASSLGRGNTEAFF

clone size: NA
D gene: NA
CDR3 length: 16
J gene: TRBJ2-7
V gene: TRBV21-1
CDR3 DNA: TGTGCCAGCGGCAGCGGGACACCCCCAAGATCCTACGAGCAGTACTTC
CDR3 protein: CASGSGTPPRSYEQYF

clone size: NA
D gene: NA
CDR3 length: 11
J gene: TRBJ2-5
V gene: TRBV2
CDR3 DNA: TGTGCCAGCAGTGAGGGGGAGACCCAGTACTTC
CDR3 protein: CASSEGETQYF

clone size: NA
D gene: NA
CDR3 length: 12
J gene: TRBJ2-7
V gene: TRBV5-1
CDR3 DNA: TGCGCCAGCAGTGGGAGTCGGTACGAGCAGTACTTC
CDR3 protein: CASSGSRYEQYF

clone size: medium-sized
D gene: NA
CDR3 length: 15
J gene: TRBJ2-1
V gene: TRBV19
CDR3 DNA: TGTGCCAGTAAATCGGGAGTTGGTCGTCATACTGAGCAGTTCTTC
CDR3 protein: CASKSGVGRHTEQFF

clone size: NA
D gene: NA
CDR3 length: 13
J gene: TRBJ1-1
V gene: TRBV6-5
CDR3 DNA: TGTGCCAGCCGCAGCACGCTGAACACTGAAGCTTTCTTT
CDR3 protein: CASRSTLNTEAFF

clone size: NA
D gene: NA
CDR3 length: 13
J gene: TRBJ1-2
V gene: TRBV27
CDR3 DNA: TGTGCCAGCCGAAAGACAGGATTCTATGGCTACACCTTC
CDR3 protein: CASRKTGFYGYTF

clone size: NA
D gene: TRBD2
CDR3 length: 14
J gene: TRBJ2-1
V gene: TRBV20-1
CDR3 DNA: TGCAGTGCTAGAGAAGCGGGAAACTACAATGAGCAGTTCTTC
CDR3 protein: CSAREAGNYNEQFF

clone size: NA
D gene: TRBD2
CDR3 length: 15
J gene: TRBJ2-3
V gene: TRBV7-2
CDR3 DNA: TGTGCCAGCAGCTTACGCACGGGGGGAAGAGATACGCAGTATTTT
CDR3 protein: CASSLRTGGRDTQYF

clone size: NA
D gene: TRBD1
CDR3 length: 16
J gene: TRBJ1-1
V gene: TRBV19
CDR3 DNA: TGTGCCAGTAGTATAAATAGGCACAGGGGTAACACTGAAGCTTTCTTT
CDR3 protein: CASSINRHRGNTEAFF

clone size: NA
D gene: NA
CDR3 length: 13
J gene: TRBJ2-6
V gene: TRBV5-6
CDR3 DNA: TGTGCCAGCGCTTCGGGCGGGGCCAACGTCCTGACTTTC
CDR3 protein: CASASGGANVLTF

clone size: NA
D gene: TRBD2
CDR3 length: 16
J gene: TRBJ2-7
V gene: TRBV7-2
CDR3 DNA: TGTGCCAGCAGCTTACGGGGCGGGAGGCCACCCTACGAGCAGTACTTC
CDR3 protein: CASSLRGGRPPYEQYF

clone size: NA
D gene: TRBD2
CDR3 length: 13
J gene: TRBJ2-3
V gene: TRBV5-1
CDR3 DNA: TGCGCCAGCAACAGCGGGGGCACAGATACGCAGTATTTT
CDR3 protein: CASNSGGTDTQYF

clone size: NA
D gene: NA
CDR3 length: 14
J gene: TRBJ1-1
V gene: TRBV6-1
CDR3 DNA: TGTGCCAGCAGCGGAGGGGGGCCGAACACTGAAGCTTTCTTT
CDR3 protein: CASSGGGPNTEAFF

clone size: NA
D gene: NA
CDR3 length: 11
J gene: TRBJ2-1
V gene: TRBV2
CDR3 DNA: TGTGCCAGCGGGCGGTACAATGAGCAGTTCTTC
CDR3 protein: CASGRYNEQFF

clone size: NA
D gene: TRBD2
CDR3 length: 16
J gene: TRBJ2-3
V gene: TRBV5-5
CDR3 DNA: TGTGCCAGCAGCCCCAGGGCACTAGCGGGTATAGATACGCAGTATTTT
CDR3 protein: CASSPRALAGIDTQYF

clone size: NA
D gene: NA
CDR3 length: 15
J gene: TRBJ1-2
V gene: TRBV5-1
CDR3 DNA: TGCGCCAGCAGCTTTTTGGACAGCGCTAACTATGGCTACACCTTC
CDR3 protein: CASSFLDSANYGYTF

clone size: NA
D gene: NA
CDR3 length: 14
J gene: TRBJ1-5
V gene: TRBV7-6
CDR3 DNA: TGTGCCAGCAGCTCAGCGGTGGGCAATCAGCCCCAGCATTTT
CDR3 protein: CASSSAVGNQPQHF

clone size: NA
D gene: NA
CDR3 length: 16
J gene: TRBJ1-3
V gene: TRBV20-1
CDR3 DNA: TGCAGTGCTAGTCCAGGGGCAGCGTCCTCTGGAAACACCATATATTTT
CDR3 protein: CSASPGAASSGNTIYF

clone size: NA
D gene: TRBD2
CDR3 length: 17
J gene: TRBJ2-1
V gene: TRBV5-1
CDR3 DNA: TGCGCCAGCAGCTCGGAGGCAGGACTAGCGGGGGGGAATGAGCAGTTCTTC
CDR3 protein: CASSSEAGLAGGNEQFF

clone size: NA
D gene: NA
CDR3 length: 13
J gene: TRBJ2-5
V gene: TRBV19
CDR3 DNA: TGTGCCAGTACCCCGTCCTGGGGGGAGACCCAGTACTTC
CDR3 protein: CASTPSWGETQYF

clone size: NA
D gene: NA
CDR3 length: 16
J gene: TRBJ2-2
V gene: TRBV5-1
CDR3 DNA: TGCGCCAGCAGCTTCGTTCCGGGGTCGAACACCGGGGAGCTGTTTTTT
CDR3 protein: CASSFVPGSNTGELFF

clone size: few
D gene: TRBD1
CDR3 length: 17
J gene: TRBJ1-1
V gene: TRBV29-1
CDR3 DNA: TGCAGCGTACCGACAGGGCTCCATCGAGGGCGAGGGTCTGAAGCTTTCTTT
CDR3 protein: CSVPTGLHRGRGSEAFF

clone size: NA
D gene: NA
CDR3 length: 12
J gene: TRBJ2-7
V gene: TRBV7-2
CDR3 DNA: TGTGCCAGCAGCTCCACAGCCTACGAGCAGTACTTC
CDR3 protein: CASSSTAYEQYF

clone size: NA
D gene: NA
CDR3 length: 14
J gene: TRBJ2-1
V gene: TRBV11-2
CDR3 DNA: TGTGCCAGCAGCCCCGGACTGGCCTACAATGAGCAGTTCTTC
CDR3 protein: CASSPGLAYNEQFF

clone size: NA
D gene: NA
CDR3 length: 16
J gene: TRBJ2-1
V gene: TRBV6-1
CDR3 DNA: TGTGCCAGCAGCTCAAGATCGGGACTGGGCTACAATGAGCAGTTCTTC
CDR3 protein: CASSSRSGLGYNEQFF

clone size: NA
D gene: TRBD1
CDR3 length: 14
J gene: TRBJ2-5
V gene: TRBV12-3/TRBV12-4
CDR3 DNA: TGTGCCAGCAGTCAGGGACAGTACCAAGAGACCCAGTACTTC
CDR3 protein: CASSQGQYQETQYF

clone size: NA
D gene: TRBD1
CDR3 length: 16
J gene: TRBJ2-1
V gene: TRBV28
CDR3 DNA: TGTGCCAGCAGTCCCGAGGGACAGGGGGTCTACAATGAGCAGTTCTTC
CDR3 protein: CASSPEGQGVYNEQFF

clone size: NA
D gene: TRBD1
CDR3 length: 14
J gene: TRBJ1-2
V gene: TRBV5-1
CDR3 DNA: TGCGCCAGCAGCATGGGACAGCCAGGCCATGGCTACACCTTC
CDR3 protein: CASSMGQPGHGYTF

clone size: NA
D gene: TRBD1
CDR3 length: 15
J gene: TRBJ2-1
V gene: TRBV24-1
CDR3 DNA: TGTGCCACCAGTGAACCGGGACAGGGTTCCAATGAGCAGTTCTTC
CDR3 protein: CATSEPGQGSNEQFF

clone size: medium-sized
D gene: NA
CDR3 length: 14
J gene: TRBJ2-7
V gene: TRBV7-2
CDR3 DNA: TGTGCCAGCAGCTCAAACCGGGCGGCCTACGAGCAGTACTTC
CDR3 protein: CASSSNRAAYEQYF

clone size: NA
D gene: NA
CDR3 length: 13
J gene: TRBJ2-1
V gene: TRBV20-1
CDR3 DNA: TGCAGTGCTAGGCTCCCGGGACACCCTCCCGGGCTCTTC
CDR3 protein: CSARLPGHPPGLF

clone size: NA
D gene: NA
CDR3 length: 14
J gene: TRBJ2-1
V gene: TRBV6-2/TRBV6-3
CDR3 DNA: TGTGCCAGCAGTTCATTTGTAGGCTACAATGAGCAGTTCTTC
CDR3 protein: CASSSFVGYNEQFF